Listed here is a single T cell receptor beta chain. This sample is drawn from a study of blood T cell repertoires in COVID-19. About the study: Samples of COVID-19 (acute and convalescent) were obtained from the United States, Italy and Spain. The analysed material was cDNA or gDNA that came from T cells, B-cell-depleted T cells, or PBMCs.

V was pared by 3 bases and J by 0 bases, with 4 bases of the junction left unmatched. Germline CDR1 and CDR2: MDHEN and SYDVKM. The CDR3 spans 15 residues. As originally analysed: Reference gene primer amplification yielded estimated nucleated cell counts. The method was immunoSEQ multiplex PCR; TCRdb's version includes in-frame clones alone and lacks a portion of them. The V and J calls and clone size come from that table; D and trimming were worked out from the DNA. The sample yields some 200,000 clones, about nine tenths seen once. V usage is TRBV28 and J usage is TRBJ2-7, with 8 positions matching TRBD1. The receptor's source is a man between 65 and 80 years old with acute or convalescent COVID-19. The sample taken for sequencing was peripheral blood. The CDR3 region has the DNA TGTGCCAGCAGTTTTACAGGGGGGATCTCCTACGAGCAGTACTTC. It yields the protein CASSFTGGISYEQYF.